The 21 T cell receptor beta chains below all came from one sample that was sequenced in a study of PD-L1 blockade in urothelial cancer. Time point indicated: pretreatment peripheral blood. Profiling relied on immunoSEQ multiplex PCR, and the TCRdb table lists in-frame clones only, not all of them. Of some 38,000 clones listed, around 85% are singletons. This material consisted of PBMCs, taken around atezolizumab (anti-PD-L1) treatment. These receptors came from an elderly man with urothelial cancer.

J is TRBJ1-1 and V is TRBV27; D ambiguous. Germline V gene lookup returns CDR1 MNHEY and CDR2 SMNVEV (reference sequence). The CDR3 length is 15 residues. The ends were cut back, 5 bases at V and 1 base at J, with 14 bases in the middle. In DNA form, the CDR3 reads TGTGCCAGCAGTGCCGTCTACAGCCAGAACACTGAAGCTTTCTTT. It codes for CASSAVYSQNTEAFF.

This rearrangement joins TRBV7-8 to TRBJ2-7, with TRBD2 as a possible D gene (5 bases). Trimming removed 0 bases at V and 7 bases at J, with 10 bases between. The CDR3 length is 13 residues. Germline assignment: CDR1 SGHVS and CDR2 FQNEAQ. CDR3 nucleotides: TGTGCCAGCAGCTTAGCGGGAGCCGGGGAGCAGTACTTC. Amino acids: CASSLAGAGEQYF.

In its sample, this clone was seen once. The chain couples TRBV11-2 to TRBJ2-7; D is possibly TRBD2 (6 bases). Deletions cut 0 bases from V and 3 bases from J, with 12 bases between. This CDR3 spans 15 amino acids. The germline V gene has CDR1 SGHAT and CDR2 FQNNGV. The CDR3 DNA reads TGTGCCAGCAGCTTAGATAGCGGTGACTTCTACGAGCAGTACTTC. Its translation is CASSLDSGDFYEQYF.

V is TRBV25-1 and J is TRBJ2-5, with 8 bases fitting TRBD1. The germline CDR1 and CDR2 sequences are MGHDK and SYGVNS. This CDR3 has 14 amino acids. With 9 bases clipped from V and 4 bases from J, the junction kept 10 bases outside the gene matches. CDR3 sequence (DNA): TGTGCCAGTGGACAGGGAGAGGTTCGAGAGACCCAGTACTTC. Amino acids: CASGQGEVRETQYF.

The gene calls are TRBV2 and TRBJ2-1, with TRBD2 matching over 8 bases. Trimming cost V 7 bases and J 10 bases; bases outside gene matches: 12. Germline V CDR1 and CDR2: SNHLY, FYNNEI. CDR3 size: 14 residues. This CDR3 reads CASMNGRVRGEQFF. CDR3 bases: TGTGCCAGCATGAACGGGAGGGTAAGGGGAGAGCAGTTCTTC.

This sequence joins TRBV27 and TRBJ2-3; TRBD1 aligns across 12 bases. CDR3 length: 16 amino acids. CDR1 and CDR2 (germline): MNHEY, SMNVEV (reference sequence). J lost 1 base, V lost 4 bases, and 3 bases had no gene match. The CDR3 region has the DNA TGTGCCAGCAGTTCTGGGACAGGGGGCCGCACAGATACGCAGTATTTT. Translating it yields CASSSGTGGRTDTQYF.

There are a few counts of this clone. V is TRBV5-6 and J is TRBJ1-2; 10 bases fit TRBD1. Losses at the gene ends were 0 bases for V and 7 bases for J; bases not matched to a gene: 3. The germline V gene encodes CDR1 SGHDT and CDR2 YYEEEE. The CDR3 runs 14 residues. In DNA, the CDR3 is TGTGCCAGCAGCTTGGGACAGGGGGCGCGTGGCTACACCTTC. Translating it yields CASSLGQGARGYTF.

The chain recombines TRBV6-4 with TRBJ2-3; TRBD2 agrees at 10 bases. V was clipped by 2 bases and J by 2 bases; unmatched bases: 7. CDR1 MRHNA and CDR2 SNTAGT come from the germline V gene. The CDR3 has 17 residues. CDR3 loop: CASSDQSSGSLTDTQYF. As DNA, the CDR3 is TGTGCCAGCAGTGACCAATCTAGCGGGAGCCTCACAGATACGCAGTATTTT.

CDR3 loop: CASSLRGQGPLAKNIQYF. The CDR3 nucleotides are TGTGCCAGCAGTTTAAGGGGACAGGGCCCACTAGCCAAAAACATTCAGTACTTC. V usage is TRBV28 and J usage is TRBJ2-4; 9 positions match TRBD1. Germline V CDR1 and CDR2: MDHEN, SYDVKM. This CDR3 spans 18 amino acids. J gave up 0 bases and V 2 bases, and 8 bases lay outside the gene matches.

The rearrangement uses TRBV9 and TRBJ2-5; TRBD2 is a possible D gene (6 bases). Trimming stripped 0 bases from V and 5 bases from J, with 14 bases between. Germline V gene sequence: CDR1 SGDLS, CDR2 YYNGEE. This CDR3 spans 15 amino acids. The CDR3 nucleotides read TGTGCCAGCAGCGTAGGGACTAAAATGGTGGAGACCCAGTACTTC. Its translation is CASSVGTKMVETQYF. Based on the CDR3 plus reference TRBV9 and TRBJ2-5, the full variable domain is DSGVTQTPKHLITATGQRVTLRCSPRSGDLSVYWYQQSLDQGLQFLIQYYNGEERAKGNILERFSAQQFPDLHSELNLSSLELGDSALYFCASSVGTKMVETQYFGPGTRLLVL.

V usage is TRBV7-9 and J usage is TRBJ1-1; maybe TRBD1 (5 bases). Trimming cost V 3 bases and J 1 base, with 12 bases left between them. CDR1 is SEHNR and CDR2 is FQNEAQ in the germline V gene (reference sequence). The CDR3 length is 15 residues. CDR3 amino acids: CASSFGGVSNTEAFF. The CDR3 nucleotides read TGTGCCAGCAGCTTTGGAGGGGTTTCGAACACTGAAGCTTTCTTT.

This clone was recorded once. This chain links TRBV5-1 with TRBJ2-5; 7 positions match TRBD2. In germline, CDR1 is SGHRS, CDR2 YFSETQ. V was pared by 0 bases and J by 2 bases, with 1 base of the junction left unmatched. The length of the CDR3 is 14 residues. Here the CDR3 DNA reads TGCGCCAGCAGCTTGGGCGGGAGACAAGAGACCCAGTACTTC. This gives the protein CASSLGGRQETQYF. Looking up the rest from reference TRBV5-1 and TRBJ2-5 gives the full variable domain: KAGVTQTPRYLIKTRGQQVTLSCSPISGHRSVSWYQQTPGQGLQFLFEYFSETQRNKGNFPGRFSGRQFSNSRSEMNVSTLELGDSALYLCASSLGGRQETQYFGPGTRLLVL.

The V and J genes are TRBV10-3 and TRBJ2-4; 13 nucleotides line up with TRBD2. This CDR3 comprises 19 residues. After removal of 2 bases from V and 0 bases from J, the junction contained 7 bases not matched to a gene. CDR1 ENHRY and CDR2 SYGVKD come from the germline V gene. The CDR3 sequence is CAISERLAGGTLAKNIQYF. CDR3 sequence (DNA): TGTGCCATCAGTGAGAGACTAGCGGGAGGAACACTAGCCAAAAACATTCAGTACTTC.

This clone showed up just a few times. The gene calls are TRBV14 and TRBJ2-5; no firm D call. Trimming stripped 4 bases from V and 0 bases from J, with 6 bases between. The CDR3 extends over 13 amino acids. Germline V CDR1 and CDR2: SGHDN, FVKESK. The CDR3 nucleotides are TGTGCCAGCAGCCGAGACTACCAAGAGACCCAGTACTTC. This encodes CASSRDYQETQYF.

V usage is TRBV28 and J usage is TRBJ1-5, with a tentative D call TRBD1 (5 bases). This CDR3 is built from 15 residues. V lost 3 bases and J 2 bases, leaving 11 bases between the germline ends. Germline assignment: CDR1 MDHEN and CDR2 SYDVKM. CDR3 in amino acids: CASSLAGGGNQPQHF. Here the CDR3 DNA reads TGTGCCAGCAGTTTGGCGGGGGGGGGCAATCAGCCCCAGCATTTT.

V usage is TRBV5-1 and J usage is TRBJ2-1, with D possibly matching TRBD1 (6 bases). Germline values: CDR1 SGHRS, CDR2 YFSETQ. The V and J ends lost 0 bases and 2 bases respectively, with 15 bases between them. This CDR3 region has 17 residues. CDR3 in DNA: TGCGCCAGCAGCTTGGGGGAACAGGGCCCGACCTACAATGAGCAGTTCTTC. The encoded protein is CASSLGEQGPTYNEQFF.

The CDR3 DNA reads as TGTGCCAGCAGCCCCAGGGGAAAAAAGAACACCGGGGAGCTGTTTTTT. Translating it yields CASSPRGKKNTGELFF. The chain has TRBV11-3 and TRBJ2-2; tentatively, D is TRBD1 (6 bases). Trimming removed 5 bases from V and 1 base from J, with 14 bases in between. The germline CDR1 and CDR2 sequences are SGHNT and YENEEA. The CDR3 has 16 amino acids.

J is TRBJ2-7 and V is TRBV5-4; D uncertain. The CDR3 is 14 residues long. Germline loops: CDR1 SGHNT, CDR2 YYREEE (reference sequence). Trimming stripped 4 bases from V and 5 bases from J, with 16 bases between. The CDR3, as DNA: TGTGCCAGCAGCAGGATGGGCTCCCCCCACGAGCAGTACTTC. Amino acids: CASSRMGSPHEQYF.

The chain joins TRBV6-1 to TRBJ1-4; 8 nucleotides agree with TRBD1. The germline CDR1 and CDR2 sequences are MNHNS and SASEGT. V shed 6 bases, J shed 5 bases, and the junction held 5 bases outside the gene matches. CDR3 length: 14 amino acids. The CDR3 spells CASRDRGTNEKLFF. CDR3 sequence (DNA): TGTGCCAGCAGAGACAGGGGTACAAATGAAAAACTGTTTTTT.

The V gene is TRBV7-9, the J gene TRBJ1-1; D ambiguous. Germline V gene data show CDR1 as SEHNR and CDR2 as FQNEAQ (reference sequence). This CDR3 is 15 amino acids long. V dropped 5 bases and J dropped 1 base, with 14 bases sitting between them. The CDR3 sequence: CASSPSGGPNTEAFF. DNA of the CDR3: TGTGCCAGCAGCCCCTCGGGAGGCCCGAACACTGAAGCTTTCTTT.

CDR3 nucleotides: TGTGCCAGCAGCTTACGGTACAATGAGCAGTTCTTC. This translates into CASSLRYNEQFF. The J gene is TRBJ2-1, the V gene TRBV11-2; D gene ambiguous. CDR3 size: 12 residues. Germline V CDR1 and CDR2: SGHAT, FQNNGV. Trimming shortened V by 2 bases and J by 4 bases, and 3 bases separated the two germline ends.